Listed here are 28 T cell receptor beta chains from one sample, sequenced in a study of glioma-infiltrating T cells. Using RNA template, CDR3s of TCR alpha and beta were amplified with iRepertoire arm-PCR. TCRdb re-analysed the multiplex PCR reads in MiXCR, keeping a single row per CDR3 protein. This sample has 95,000 to 150,000 distinct CDR3 sequences, with 20% to 25% found just once. The specimen sequenced was glioma tissue, nonneoplastic brain tissue, or PBMCs (not recorded which). The receptors come from a human donor with low-grade glioma or glioblastoma, undergoing nonglioma brain surgery, or in good health (not recorded which).

This clonotype turned up a few times. J is TRBJ2-7 and V is TRBV19, with TRBD1 identical over 7 bases. The CDR3 runs to 14 residues. After removal of 5 bases from V and 3 bases from J, the junction contained 7 bases not matched to a gene. Germline V gives CDR1 LNHDA, CDR2 SQIVND (reference sequence). For the CDR3, the DNA is TGTGCCAGTAGTTCGCCGGGACAGATCTACGAGCAGTACTTC. This codes for CASSSPGQIYEQYF.

The V gene is TRBV6-1, the J gene TRBJ2-3; 7 nucleotides agree with TRBD2. The CDR3 is 16 residues long. V shed 5 bases and J 6 bases; nucleotides not matched to a gene: 14. CDR1 is MNHNS, CDR2 SASEGT, per germline. DNA of the CDR3: TGTGCCAGCAGTCCGTGGACTAGAGGGGACGGGGATACGCAGTATTTT. It is translated as CASSPWTRGDGDTQYF.

This clonotype was recorded at least ten times. The chain recombines TRBV5-1 with TRBJ2-1; D remains ambiguous. V lost 0 bases and J lost 7, with 11 bases in between. Looked up from germline, CDR1 is SGHRS and CDR2 is YFSETQ. This CDR3 has 14 amino acids. CDR3 nucleotide sequence: TGCGCCAGCAGCTTGGAGGTCCAAGGGAATGAGCAGTTCTTC. Encoded protein: CASSLEVQGNEQFF.

Ten or more counts support this clonotype. The chain links TRBV7-9 to TRBJ1-6, with a weak D call TRBD1 (5 bases). The germline CDR1 and CDR2 sequences are SEHNR and FQNEAQ (reference sequence). The length of the CDR3 is 15 residues. The germline V and J ends were trimmed by 3 bases and 9 bases, with 15 bases remaining between them. The CDR3 is CASSFQPGSGSPLHF. CDR3 DNA: TGTGCCAGCAGCTTTCAACCAGGGTCTGGTTCACCCCTCCACTTT.

This clonotype has at least ten counts. The gene calls are TRBV20-1 and TRBJ2-1; weak D call: TRBD2 (6 bases). The CDR3 has 14 residues. Germline V gene data show CDR1 as DFQATT and CDR2 as SNEGSKA (reference sequence). V lost 6 bases and J 4 bases, leaving 16 bases between the germline ends. The CDR3, as DNA: TGCAGTGCCCCGGGGGACTGGCCGTACAATGAGCAGTTCTTC. Protein: CSAPGDWPYNEQFF.

This clonotype was seen at least ten times. The chain recombines TRBV6-2 or TRBV6-3 with TRBJ2-7; D is ambiguous. The V gene lost 2 bases and the J gene lost 0 bases, with 11 bases spanning the gap. The CDR3 sequence is 15 residues long. The germline CDR1 and CDR2 sequences are MNHEY and SVGEGT. CDR3 sequence: CASSYLQVSSYEQYF. CDR3 sequence (DNA): TGTGCCAGCAGTTACCTTCAAGTAAGCTCCTACGAGCAGTACTTC.

This clonotype was observed at least ten times. The chain employs TRBV5-5 and TRBJ2-3; TRBD1 matches 7 bases. With V trimmed by 1 base and J by 4 bases, 3 bases remained unmatched. Germline lookup yields CDR1 SGHKS and CDR2 YYEKEE (reference sequence). The CDR3 consists of 14 residues. CDR3 sequence: CASSLLQGSDTQYF. The CDR3 region has the DNA TGTGCCAGCAGCTTGTTACAGGGGTCAGATACGCAGTATTTT.

J is TRBJ2-5 and V is TRBV9; D is possibly TRBD2 (5 bases). The CDR3 extends over 12 amino acids. Trimming removed 4 bases at V and 5 bases at J, with 9 bases between. Germline V gives CDR1 SGDLS, CDR2 YYNGEE. The CDR3: CASSLSEETQYF. The CDR3 bases are TGTGCCAGCAGCCTTAGCGAGGAGACCCAGTACTTC.

This clonotype turned up a few times. CDR3: CASSPRTSVNTDTQYF. CDR3 DNA sequence: TGTGCCAGCAGCCCCCGGACTAGCGTAAACACAGATACGCAGTATTTT. The gene calls are TRBV3-1 and TRBJ2-3, with 9 bases aligning to TRBD2. The CDR3 loop spans 16 amino acids. Germline-derived CDR1 and CDR2 are LGHDT and YNNKEL (reference sequence). V shed 4 bases, J shed 2 bases, and the junction held 7 bases outside the gene matches.

A few counts support this clonotype. Possible read error: a much larger clone is one base away. The chain has TRBV28 and TRBJ2-1; 12 nucleotides match TRBD2. This CDR3 has 15 amino acids. Germline CDR1 and CDR2: MDHEN and SYDVKM. After removal of 7 bases from V and 4 bases from J, the junction contained 5 bases not matched to a gene. The CDR3 protein is CASTTSGRPYNEQFF. CDR3 bases: TGTGCCAGCACCACTAGCGGGAGGCCTTACAATGAGCAGTTCTTC.

This clonotype has just a few counts. V and J are TRBV5-5 and TRBJ2-3; D unresolved. The ends were cut back, 0 bases at V and 1 base at J, with 9 bases in the middle. CDR1 and CDR2 from the germline V gene are SGHKS and YYEKEE (reference sequence). This CDR3 is built from 15 residues. CDR3 DNA: TGTGCCAGCAGCTTGGTGCCCTACCGCACAGATACGCAGTATTTT. Translating it yields CASSLVPYRTDTQYF.

This clonotype was observed at least ten times. This chain joins TRBV29-1 and TRBJ2-3; D might be TRBD1 (6 bases). The CDR3 extends over 14 amino acids. V was cut by 4 bases and J by 1 base, with 12 bases left in between. CDR1 and CDR2 (germline): SQVTM, ANQGSEA. The CDR3 DNA is TGCAGCGTTGGAAGTTACAGGGGCACAGATACGCAGTATTTT. Its protein is CSVGSYRGTDTQYF.

This clonotype has ten or more counts. The genes are TRBV27 and TRBJ1-1, with a weak D call TRBD1 (6 bases). Trimming cost V 2 bases and J 1 base, with 14 bases left between them. From germline, CDR1 is MNHEY and CDR2 SMNVEV (reference sequence). The CDR3 contains 16 residues. The CDR3 spells CASSLKGPRGNTEAFF. In nucleotides, the CDR3 is TGTGCCAGCAGTTTAAAGGGTCCCAGGGGGAACACTGAAGCTTTCTTT.

There are many counts of this clonotype. The gene calls are TRBV7-2 and TRBJ2-7; TRBD1 agrees at 9 bases. Germline loops: CDR1 SGHTA, CDR2 FQGNSA. V lost 7 bases, J lost 1 base, and 5 bases stayed unmatched. This CDR3 comprises 14 residues. CDR3 protein: CASTHDRGSYEQYF. CDR3 DNA sequence: TGTGCCAGCACCCACGACAGGGGGTCCTACGAGCAGTACTTC.

This clonotype was seen repeatedly, ten times or more. CDR3 sequence reads: CASSQTSGYYNEQFF. DNA for the CDR3: TGTGCCAGCAGCCAAACTAGCGGCTACTACAATGAGCAGTTCTTC. This sequence joins TRBV3-1 and TRBJ2-1; 8 bases map to TRBD2. The V segment lost 2 bases and the J segment 3 bases; nucleotides outside the gene matches: 3. CDR1 and CDR2 (germline): LGHDT, YNNKEL (reference sequence). CDR3 length: 15 residues.

On this clonotype: Given a much more abundant clone one base away, this may be a read error. The rearrangement uses TRBV20-1 and TRBJ2-3, with 8 bases fitting TRBD2. The CDR3 contains 16 residues. Unmatched junction bases numbered 13, after V lost 5 bases and J lost 3 bases. Per germline, CDR1 DFQATT and CDR2 SNEGSKA (reference sequence). The CDR3 protein is CSAHQVAGFRTDTQYF. The CDR3 nucleotides are TGCAGTGCTCACCAAGTAGCGGGATTTAGGACAGATACGCAGTATTTT.

To note about this clonotype: A much larger clonotype is one base distant, so this may be a read error. The chain has TRBV7-2 and TRBJ2-5; either TRBD1 or TRBD2 may fit D (6 bases each). The CDR3 sequence is 16 residues long. The germline V gene encodes CDR1 SGHTA and CDR2 FQGNSA. The CDR3 nucleotides read TGTGCCAGCAGTGAACCTAGTGCGGGGACAAAAGAGAGCCAGTACTTC. Translating it yields CASSEPSAGTKESQYF. Full variable domain (missing parts from reference TRBV7-2 and TRBJ2-5): GAGVSQSPSNKVTEKGKDVELRCDPISGHTALYWYRQSLGQGLEFLIYFQGNSAPDKSGLPSDRFSAERTGGSVSTLTIQRTQQEDSAVYLCASSEPSAGTKESQYFGPGTRLLVL.

The chain recombines TRBV5-5 with TRBJ1-1, with TRBD1 as a possible D gene (5 bases). Looked up from germline, CDR1 is SGHKS and CDR2 is YYEKEE (reference sequence). V was trimmed by 1 base and J by 3 bases, leaving 13 bases between them. The CDR3 contains 15 residues. The CDR3 bases are TGTGCCAGCAGCTTGATTGTTGGGGGATACACTGAAGCTTTCTTT. Translated, it gives CASSLIVGGYTEAFF.

In its sample, this clonotype was seen many times. The rearrangement links TRBV18 to TRBJ2-7; 7 bases fit TRBD1. The junction had 5 bases not matched to a gene; V was cut back by 3 bases and J by 0 bases. Germline CDR1 is KGHSH and CDR2 is LQKENI. This CDR3 is built from 15 residues. The CDR3 is CASSPGTVGSYEQYF. As DNA, the CDR3 is TGTGCCAGCTCACCCGGGACAGTTGGCTCCTACGAGCAGTACTTC.

There are many counts of this clonotype. The DNA for the CDR3 is TGCGCCAGCAGCCAGGCGGACAACGGCAATCAGCCCCAGCATTTT. It encodes CASSQADNGNQPQHF. The J gene is TRBJ1-5, the V gene TRBV4-1, with D possibly being TRBD1 (5 bases). The CDR3 totals 15 residues. Trimming removed 3 bases at V and 2 bases at J, with 11 bases between. From germline, CDR1 is MGHRA and CDR2 YSYEKL.

CDR3 protein: CASRRRDINEKLFF. As DNA, the CDR3 is TGTGCCAGCAGACGCCGGGACATTAATGAAAAACTGTTTTTT. This sequence joins TRBV12-3 or TRBV12-4 and TRBJ1-4, with a weak D call TRBD1 (6 bases). The CDR3 loop spans 14 amino acids. Trimming cost V 6 bases and J 4 bases, with 12 bases left between them.

Ten or more counts support this clonotype. The CDR3 is CASSLASDQDSEQYF. Here the CDR3 DNA reads TGTGCCAGCAGCTTAGCCTCTGACCAGGACTCCGAGCAGTACTTC. This sequence joins TRBV7-2 and TRBJ2-7; TRBD2 might be the D (5 bases). CDR3 length equals 15 residues. V lost 0 bases and J lost 6, with 15 bases in between. Germline loops: CDR1 SGHTA, CDR2 FQGNSA. The whole variable domain, remainder taken from reference TRBV7-2 and TRBJ2-7, is GAGVSQSPSNKVTEKGKDVELRCDPISGHTALYWYRQSLGQGLEFLIYFQGNSAPDKSGLPSDRFSAERTGGSVSTLTIQRTQQEDSAVYLCASSLASDQDSEQYFGPGTRLTVT.

This clonotype was detected a few times. The V call is TRBV11-2, the J call TRBJ2-2; the match to TRBD2 covers 8 bases. V shed 5 bases and J 8 bases; nucleotides not matched to a gene: 4. Germline V lookup: CDR1 SGHAT, CDR2 FQNNGV. The CDR3 has 13 residues. This chain's CDR3 is CASSAGLAGELFF. The DNA for the CDR3 is TGTGCCAGCAGCGCCGGACTAGCTGGGGAGCTGTTTTTT.

Worth noting for this clonotype: The germline gene is not matched at one end of the junction; a read error may be the cause. The chain has TRBV14 and TRBJ2-1, with 9 bases that match TRBD2. Germline V gene lookup returns CDR1 SGHDN and CDR2 FVKESK. The CDR3 length is 14 residues. The CDR3 spells CASSQGLAANERFF. The CDR3, as DNA: TGTGCCAGCAGCCAAGGACTAGCGGCAAATGAGCGGTTCTTC.

In its sample, this clonotype was seen many times. The chain employs TRBV4-1 and TRBJ2-7, with D possibly TRBD2 on 5 matching bases. The CDR3 has 13 residues. From germline, CDR1 is MGHRA and CDR2 YSYEKL. V gave up 1 base and J gave up 4 bases, with 8 bases separating them. CDR3 DNA: TGCGCCAGCAGCCAAGTTGGACTGTACGAGCAGTACTTC. This gives the protein CASSQVGLYEQYF.

This clonotype was counted ten times or more. The V call is TRBV7-2, the J call TRBJ2-3; D is ambiguous. Per the germline V gene, CDR1 is SGHTA and CDR2 is FQGNSA. The CDR3 spans 12 residues. The germline V and J ends were trimmed by 1 base and 6 bases, with 5 bases remaining between them. CDR3 bases: TGTGCCAGCAGCTTAGGGCCCGATACGCAGTATTTT. This encodes CASSLGPDTQYF.

Ten or more counts support this clonotype. This chain joins TRBV7-9 and TRBJ2-5; TRBD1 agrees at 8 bases. The CDR3 runs 14 residues. V was clipped by 5 bases and J by 10 bases; unmatched bases: 12. Per the germline V gene, CDR1 is SEHNR and CDR2 is FQNEAQ (reference sequence). The CDR3, as DNA: TGTGCCAGCAGCCCAACGACAGGGGCTGAGGGCCAGTACTTC. Protein: CASSPTTGAEGQYF. The complete variable domain, with remaining parts taken from reference TRBV7-9 and TRBJ2-5, reads DTGVSQNPRHKITKRGQNVTFRCDPISEHNRLYWYRQTLGQGPEFLTYFQNEAQLEKSRLLSDRFSAERPKGSFSTLEIQRTEQGDSAMYLCASSPTTGAEGQYFGPGTRLLVL.

J is TRBJ2-5 and V is TRBV19; 12 bases line up with TRBD2. Germline assignment: CDR1 LNHDA and CDR2 SQIVND (reference sequence). The CDR3 loop spans 15 amino acids. Unmatched junction bases numbered 4, after V lost 3 bases and J lost 5 bases. The CDR3 DNA reads TGTGCCAGTAGTATGACTAGCGGGAGCCGGGAGACCCAGTACTTC. The encoded protein is CASSMTSGSRETQYF.